This TCR beta chain was observed in a study of blood T cells in healthy people across ages. Study-level findings and limits: A greater number of naive CD4+ cells and higher diversity distinguished long-lived donors from aged donors.

Then a second PCR, running about 6 to 12 cycles, was carried out with a sample-barcoded 5' primer and a J-beta primer mix. Paired-end reads containing CDR3 totaled no fewer than 2.5 million for each sample. MiXCR, applied by TCRdb to the 5' RACE reads, yields one record per CDR3 protein. The sample carries 1.5 million to 2 million distinct CDR3 sequences, 28% recorded once. As regards this clonotype: Its antigen is as yet unknown. This may be a read error, as it is one base from a much larger clone.

Germline V gives CDR1 DFQATT, CDR2 SNEGSKA (reference sequence). The CDR3 consists of 14 residues. J lost 3 bases, V lost 6 bases, and 7 bases had no gene match. The source material was blood. This chain joins TRBV20-1 and TRBJ2-7; 11 bases agree with TRBD1. The sequence was collected from a woman in her 30s in good health. The CDR3 sequence is CSARRDRGVYEQYF. Here the CDR3 DNA reads TGCAGTGCCAGGCGGGACAGGGGGGTCTACGAGCAGTACTTC.